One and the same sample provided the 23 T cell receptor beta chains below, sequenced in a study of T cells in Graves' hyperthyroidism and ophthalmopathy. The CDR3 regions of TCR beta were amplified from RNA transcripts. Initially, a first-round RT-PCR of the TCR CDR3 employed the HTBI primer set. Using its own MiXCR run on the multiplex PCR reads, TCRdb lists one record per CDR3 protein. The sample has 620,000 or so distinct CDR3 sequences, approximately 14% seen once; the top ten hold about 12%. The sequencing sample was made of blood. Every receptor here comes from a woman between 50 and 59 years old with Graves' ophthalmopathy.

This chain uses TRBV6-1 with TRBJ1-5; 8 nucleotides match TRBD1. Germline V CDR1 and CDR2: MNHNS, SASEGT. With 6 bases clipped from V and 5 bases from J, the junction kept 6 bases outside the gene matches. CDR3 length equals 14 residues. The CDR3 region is CASSQTDRDQPQHF. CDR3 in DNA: TGTGCCAGCAGCCAAACGGACAGGGATCAGCCCCAGCATTTT.

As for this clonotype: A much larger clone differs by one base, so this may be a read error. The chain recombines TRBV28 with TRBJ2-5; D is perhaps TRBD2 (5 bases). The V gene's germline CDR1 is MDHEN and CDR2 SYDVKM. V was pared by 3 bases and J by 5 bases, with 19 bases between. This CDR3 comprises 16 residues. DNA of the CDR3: TGTGCCAGCAGTTTTATTTTCAGGAGGCGGTTTGAGACCCAGTACTTC. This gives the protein CASSFIFRRRFETQYF.

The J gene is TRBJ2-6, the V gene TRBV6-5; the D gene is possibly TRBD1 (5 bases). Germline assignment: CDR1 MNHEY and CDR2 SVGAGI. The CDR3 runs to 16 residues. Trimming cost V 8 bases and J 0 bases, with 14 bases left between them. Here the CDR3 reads CASVRPGRSGANVLTF. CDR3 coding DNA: TGTGCCAGCGTTAGACCAGGGCGCTCTGGGGCCAACGTCCTGACTTTC.

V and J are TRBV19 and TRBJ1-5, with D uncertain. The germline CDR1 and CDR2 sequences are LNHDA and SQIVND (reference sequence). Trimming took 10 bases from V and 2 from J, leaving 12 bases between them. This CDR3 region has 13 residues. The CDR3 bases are TGTGCCACTAGACATTCCGGCAATCAGCCCCAGCATTTT. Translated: CATRHSGNQPQHF.

CDR3 in amino acids: CASLPTGRTEAFF. The CDR3, as DNA: TGTGCCAGCTTACCGACAGGTCGAACTGAAGCTTTCTTT. The rearrangement links TRBV7-2 to TRBJ1-1; possibly TRBD1 for D (6 bases). With 8 bases removed from V and 5 bases from J, the gap between germline ends came to 15 bases. Germline V gene data show CDR1 as SGHTA and CDR2 as FQGNSA. This CDR3 comprises 13 residues. Drawing the rest from reference TRBV7-2 and TRBJ1-1, the complete variable domain is GAGVSQSPSNKVTEKGKDVELRCDPISGHTALYWYRQSLGQGLEFLIYFQGNSAPDKSGLPSDRFSAERTGGSVSTLTIQRTQQEDSAVYLCASLPTGRTEAFFGQGTRLTVV.

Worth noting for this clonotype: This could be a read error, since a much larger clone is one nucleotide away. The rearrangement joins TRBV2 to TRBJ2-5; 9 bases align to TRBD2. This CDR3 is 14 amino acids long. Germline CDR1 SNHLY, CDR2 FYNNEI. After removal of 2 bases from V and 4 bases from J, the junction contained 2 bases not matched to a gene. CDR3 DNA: TGTGCCAGCAGTGAAAGCGGGGGGTCAGAGACCCAGTACTTC. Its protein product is CASSESGGSETQYF. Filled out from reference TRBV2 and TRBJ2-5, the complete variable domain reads EPEVTQTPSHQVTQMGQEVILRCVPISNHLYFYWYRQILGQKVEFLVSFYNNEISEKSEIFDDQFSVERPDGSNFTLKIRSTKLEDSAMYFCASSESGGSETQYFGPGTRLLVL.

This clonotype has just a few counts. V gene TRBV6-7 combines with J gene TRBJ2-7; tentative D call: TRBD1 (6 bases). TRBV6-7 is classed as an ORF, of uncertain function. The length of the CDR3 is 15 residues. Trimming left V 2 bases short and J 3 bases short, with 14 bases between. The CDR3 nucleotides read TGTGCCAGCAGTTACCCAAGGGACACGGACTACGAGCAGTACTTC. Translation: CASSYPRDTDYEQYF.

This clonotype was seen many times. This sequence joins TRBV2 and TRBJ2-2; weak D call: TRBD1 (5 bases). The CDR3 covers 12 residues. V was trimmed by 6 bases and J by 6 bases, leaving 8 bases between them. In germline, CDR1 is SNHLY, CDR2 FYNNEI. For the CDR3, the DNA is TGTGCCAGCAGGCAGGGATCCGGGGAGCTGTTTTTT. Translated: CASRQGSGELFF.

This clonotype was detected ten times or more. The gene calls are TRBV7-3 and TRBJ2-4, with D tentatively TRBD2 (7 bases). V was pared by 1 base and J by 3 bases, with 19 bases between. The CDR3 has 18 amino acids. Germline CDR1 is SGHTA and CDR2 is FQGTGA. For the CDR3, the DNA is TGTGCCAGCAGCTTAAGGGGGGGGGCCCCGGGAGGCAAAAACATTCAGTACTTC. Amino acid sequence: CASSLRGGAPGGKNIQYF. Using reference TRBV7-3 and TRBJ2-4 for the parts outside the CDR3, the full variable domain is GAGVSQTPSNKVTEKGKYVELRCDPISGHTALYWYRQSLGQGPEFLIYFQGTGAADDSGLPNDRFFAVRPEGSVSTLKIQRTERGDSAVYLCASSLRGGAPGGKNIQYFGAGTRLSVL.

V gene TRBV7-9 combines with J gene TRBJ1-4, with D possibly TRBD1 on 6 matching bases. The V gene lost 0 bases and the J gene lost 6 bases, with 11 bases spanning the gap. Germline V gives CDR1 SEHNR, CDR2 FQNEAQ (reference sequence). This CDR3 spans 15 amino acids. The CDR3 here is CASSLAVDRHEKLFF. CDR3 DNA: TGTGCCAGCAGCTTAGCGGTGGACAGACATGAAAAACTGTTTTTT.

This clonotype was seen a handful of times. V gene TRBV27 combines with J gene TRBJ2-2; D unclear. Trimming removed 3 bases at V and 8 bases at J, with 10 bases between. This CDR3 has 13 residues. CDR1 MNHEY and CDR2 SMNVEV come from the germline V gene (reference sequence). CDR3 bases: TGTGCCAGCAGTTTCGTCTTGGAGGGGGAGCTGTTTTTT. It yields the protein CASSFVLEGELFF.

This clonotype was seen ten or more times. The CDR3 region is CASSTRVFTEAFF. The CDR3 bases are TGTGCCAGCAGTACTAGGGTATTCACTGAAGCTTTCTTT. This chain joins TRBV2 and TRBJ1-1; D remains ambiguous. The CDR3 sequence is 13 residues long. CDR1 and CDR2 (germline): SNHLY, FYNNEI. V lost 5 bases and J lost 4, with 11 bases in between.

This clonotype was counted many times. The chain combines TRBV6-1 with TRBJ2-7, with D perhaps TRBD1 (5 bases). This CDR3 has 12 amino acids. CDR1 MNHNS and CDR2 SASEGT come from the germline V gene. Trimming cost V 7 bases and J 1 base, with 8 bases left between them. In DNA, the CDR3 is TGTGCCAGCACCGACAGATCCTACGAGCAGTACTTC. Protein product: CASTDRSYEQYF.

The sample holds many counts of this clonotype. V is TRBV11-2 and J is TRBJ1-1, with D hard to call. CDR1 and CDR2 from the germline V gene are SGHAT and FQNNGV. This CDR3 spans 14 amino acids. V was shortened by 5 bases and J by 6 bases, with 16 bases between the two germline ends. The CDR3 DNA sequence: TGTGCCAGCAGCCGAGACCGTCACTCCCCTGAAGCTTTCTTT. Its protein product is CASSRDRHSPEAFF. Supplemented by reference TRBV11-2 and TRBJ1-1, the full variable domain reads EAGVAQSPRYKIIEKRQSVAFWCNPISGHATLYWYQQILGQGPKLLIQFQNNGVVDDSQLPKDRFSAERLKGVDSTLKIQPAKLEDSAVYLCASSRDRHSPEAFFGQGTRLTVV.

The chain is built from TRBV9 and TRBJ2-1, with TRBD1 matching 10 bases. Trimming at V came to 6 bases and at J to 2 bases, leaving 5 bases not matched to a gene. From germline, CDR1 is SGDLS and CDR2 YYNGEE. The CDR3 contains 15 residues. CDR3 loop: CASTTGTGAYNEQFF. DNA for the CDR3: TGTGCCAGCACCACCGGGACAGGGGCCTACAATGAGCAGTTCTTC.

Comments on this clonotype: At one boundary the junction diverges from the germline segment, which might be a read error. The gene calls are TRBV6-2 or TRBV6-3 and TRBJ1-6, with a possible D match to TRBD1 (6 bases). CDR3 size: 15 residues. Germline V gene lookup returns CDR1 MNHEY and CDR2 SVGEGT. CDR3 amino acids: CASSDVQGGGSPPHF. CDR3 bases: TGTGCCAGCAGTGACGTACAGGGCGGGGGTTCACCCCCCCACTTT.

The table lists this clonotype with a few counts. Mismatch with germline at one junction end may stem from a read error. The CDR3, as DNA: TGTGCCAGTAGTATGGCAGGTTTGCAAGAGATCCAGTACTTC. This codes for CASSMAGLQEIQYF. The chain links TRBV19 to TRBJ2-5; D is unresolved. This CDR3 region has 14 residues. The V gene's germline CDR1 is LNHDA and CDR2 SQIVND (reference sequence).

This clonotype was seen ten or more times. The DNA of the CDR3 is TGTGCCAGCAGCCCCGGCGGAGCGGGCCATACCGGGGAGCTGTTTTTT. Protein: CASSPGGAGHTGELFF. V gene TRBV11-3 combines with J gene TRBJ2-2; D is possibly TRBD2 (6 bases). Germline V gives CDR1 SGHNT, CDR2 YENEEA. The CDR3 consists of 16 residues. The ends were cut back, 5 bases at V and 5 bases at J, with 18 bases in the middle.

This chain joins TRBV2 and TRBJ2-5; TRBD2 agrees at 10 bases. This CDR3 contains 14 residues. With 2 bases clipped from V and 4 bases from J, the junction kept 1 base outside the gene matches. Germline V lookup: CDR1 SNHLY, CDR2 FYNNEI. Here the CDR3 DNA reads TGTGCCAGCAGTGAAACTAGCGGGACAGAGACCCAGTACTTC. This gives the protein CASSETSGTETQYF.

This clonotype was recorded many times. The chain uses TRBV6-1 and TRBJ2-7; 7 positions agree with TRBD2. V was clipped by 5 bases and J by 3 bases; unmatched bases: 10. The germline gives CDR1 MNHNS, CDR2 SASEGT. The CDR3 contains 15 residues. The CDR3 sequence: CASSNIWEGHYEQYF. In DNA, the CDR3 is TGTGCCAGCAGTAATATTTGGGAGGGCCACTACGAGCAGTACTTC.

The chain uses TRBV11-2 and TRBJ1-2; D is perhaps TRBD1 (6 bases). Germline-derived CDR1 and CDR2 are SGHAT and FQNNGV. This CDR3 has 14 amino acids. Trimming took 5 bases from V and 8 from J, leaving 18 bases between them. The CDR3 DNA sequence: TGTGCCAGCAGCGGAGGACAGACTACCTTCGGCTACACCTTC. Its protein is CASSGGQTTFGYTF.

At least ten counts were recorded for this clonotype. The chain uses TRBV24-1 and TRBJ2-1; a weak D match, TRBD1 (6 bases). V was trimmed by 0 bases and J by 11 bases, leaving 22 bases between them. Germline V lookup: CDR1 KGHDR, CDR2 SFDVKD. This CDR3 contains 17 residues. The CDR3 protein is CATSDLDDRRASNQQFF. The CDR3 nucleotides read TGTGCCACCAGTGATTTGGATGACAGGCGGGCAAGTAACCAGCAGTTCTTC.

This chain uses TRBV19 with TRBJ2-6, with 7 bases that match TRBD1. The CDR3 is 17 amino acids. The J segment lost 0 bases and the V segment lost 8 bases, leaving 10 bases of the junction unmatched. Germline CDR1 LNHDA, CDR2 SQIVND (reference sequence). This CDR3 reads CASGRDRISSGANVLTF. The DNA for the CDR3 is TGTGCCAGTGGCAGGGACAGAATAAGCTCTGGGGCCAACGTCCTGACTTTC. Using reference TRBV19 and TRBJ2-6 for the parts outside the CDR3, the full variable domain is DGGITQSPKYLFRKEGQNVTLSCEQNLNHDAMYWYRQDPGQGLRLIYYSQIVNDFQKGDIAEGYSVSREKKESFPLTVTSAQKNPTAFYLCASGRDRISSGANVLTFGAGSRLTVL.